The 22 T cell receptor beta chains below were found in one sample sequenced in a study of T cell changes during pregnancy in multiple sclerosis. Data came from immunoSEQ multiplex PCR; TCRdb stores just in-frame clones and leaves some out. This table has around 80,000 clones, roughly 94% appearing once. Sequenced here: peripheral blood, sampled in the second trimester of pregnancy. These TCRs come from a female donor in good health, enrolled as a control in a pregnancy study.

The chain is built from TRBV15 and TRBJ2-5, with TRBD1 matching over 7 bases. The V gene's germline CDR1 is LNHNV and CDR2 YYDKDF (reference sequence). The CDR3 covers 19 residues. V dropped 4 bases and J dropped 1; count of bases not matched to a gene: 18. CDR3: CATSKSPSPSTGSQETQYF. CDR3 sequence (DNA): TGTGCCACCAGCAAGAGCCCCTCACCTTCGACAGGGAGCCAAGAGACCCAGTACTTC. Full variable domain (outside the CDR3, taken from reference TRBV15 and TRBJ2-5): DAMVIQNPRYQVTQFGKPVTLSCSQTLNHNVMYWYQQKSSQAPKLLFHYYDKDFNNEADTPDNFQSRRPNTSFCFLDIRSPGLGDTAMYLCATSKSPSPSTGSQETQYFGPGTRLLVL.

This sequence joins TRBV7-9 and TRBJ2-1; 12 bases line up with TRBD2. This CDR3 has 15 residues. Losses at the gene ends were 5 bases for V and 6 bases for J; bases not matched to a gene: 5. Germline values: CDR1 SEHNR, CDR2 FQNEAQ (reference sequence). CDR3 in amino acids: CASSHRTSGINEQFF. In DNA, the CDR3 is TGTGCCAGCAGCCACAGGACTAGCGGGATCAATGAGCAGTTCTTC.

This clone has just one count. The chain uses TRBV28 and TRBJ2-5, with D perhaps matching TRBD2 (5 bases). Trimming left V 6 bases short and J 2 bases short, with 13 bases between. The CDR3 consists of 14 residues. Germline CDR1 reads MDHEN; CDR2 reads SYDVKM. In DNA, the CDR3 is TGTGCCAGCAGGGGTCCGGGATGGCAAGAGACCCAGTACTTC. Its protein product is CASRGPGWQETQYF.

This chain joins TRBV9 and TRBJ2-1; TRBD2 matches at 7 bases. Losses at the gene ends were 0 bases for V and 3 bases for J; bases not matched to a gene: 12. The CDR3 totals 18 residues. CDR1 and CDR2 from the germline V gene are SGDLS and YYNGEE. The CDR3 nucleotides are TGTGCCAGCAGCGTAGGGCGGGGGATGGGAACCCTCTACAATGAGCAGTTCTTC. The encoded protein is CASSVGRGMGTLYNEQFF.

This clone was recorded a few times. The chain recombines TRBV2 with TRBJ1-2; no definite D call. CDR3 length: 13 residues. CDR1 and CDR2 (germline): SNHLY, FYNNEI. V lost 10 bases and J 1 base, leaving 13 bases between the germline ends. CDR3 amino acids: CATFGIRNYGYTF. DNA of the CDR3: TGTGCCACCTTTGGCATCCGTAACTATGGCTACACCTTC.

The CDR3 sequence is CASSISGEHTGELFF. As DNA, the CDR3 is TGTGCCAGCAGCATTTCAGGGGAGCACACCGGGGAGCTGTTTTTT. The chain has TRBV5-5 and TRBJ2-2; a weak D match, TRBD1 (6 bases). Deletions cut 4 bases from V and 3 bases from J, with 13 bases between. The length of the CDR3 is 15 residues. From germline, CDR1 is SGHKS and CDR2 YYEKEE (reference sequence).

J is TRBJ2-7 and V is TRBV7-2; 7 bases are a match to TRBD2. The germline gives CDR1 SGHTA, CDR2 FQGNSA. The CDR3 has 14 amino acids. The V gene end was trimmed by 1 base and the J gene end by 3 bases; junction bases not matched to a gene: 3. DNA for the CDR3: TGTGCCAGCAGCTTAGGAAGCGGGAACTACGAGCAGTACTTC. Protein: CASSLGSGNYEQYF.

This chain links TRBV7-9 with TRBJ2-2; 11 bases agree with TRBD1. Germline assignment: CDR1 SEHNR and CDR2 FQNEAQ (reference sequence). The CDR3 has 16 amino acids. V was clipped by 5 bases and J by 5 bases; unmatched bases: 7. The CDR3 DNA reads TGTGCCAGCAGCCCTACCGGGACAGGGGGTACCGGGGAGCTGTTTTTT. The encoded protein is CASSPTGTGGTGELFF.

This chain connects TRBV5-7 to TRBJ2-3, with D tentatively TRBD1 (5 bases). TRBV5-7 qualifies as an ORF whose function is uncertain. This CDR3 region has 14 residues. Trimming took 1 base from V and 2 from J, leaving 8 bases between them. CDR3 protein: CASSLQGFTDTQYF. CDR3 bases: TGTGCCAGCAGCTTGCAGGGTTTCACAGATACGCAGTATTTT.

V and J are TRBV5-4 and TRBJ1-2, with 8 bases matching TRBD1. The V and J ends lost 3 bases and 4 bases, in that order; junction bases with no gene match: 5. The CDR3 sequence is 14 residues long. From germline, CDR1 is SGHNT and CDR2 YYREEE (reference sequence). CDR3 sequence reads: CASSSRTGPYGYTF. The DNA of the CDR3 is TGTGCCAGCAGCTCTCGGACAGGGCCCTATGGCTACACCTTC.

This rearrangement joins TRBV25-1 to TRBJ1-1, with D possibly TRBD1 on 5 matching bases. Trimming left V 4 bases short and J 0 bases short, with 15 bases between. Germline CDR1 reads MGHDK; CDR2 reads SYGVNS. The CDR3 is made up of 16 amino acids. In DNA, the CDR3 is TGTGCCAGCAGTGTTTCGGGGGACCTAATGAACACTGAAGCTTTCTTT. Translation gives CASSVSGDLMNTEAFF.

The chain carries TRBV7-2 and TRBJ2-7, with a possible D match to TRBD1 (6 bases). This CDR3 comprises 14 residues. V lost 7 bases, J lost 4 bases, and 17 bases lay in between. Germline V CDR1 and CDR2: SGHTA, FQGNSA. Here the CDR3 DNA reads TGTGCCAGCACCAGAGGACAGCAGATTTACGAGCAGTACTTC. Protein: CASTRGQQIYEQYF.

The table lists this clone with a few counts. The CDR3, as DNA: TGTGCCAGCAGCTTGGGAGGGCGGTTCGGCACCGGGGAGCTGTTTTTT. Protein sequence: CASSLGGRFGTGELFF. This rearrangement joins TRBV5-4 to TRBJ2-2; maybe TRBD2 (5 bases). The CDR3 covers 16 residues. The germline V and J ends were trimmed by 0 bases and 4 bases, with 13 bases remaining between them. Germline-derived CDR1 and CDR2 are SGHNT and YYREEE (reference sequence).

This clone was counted between two and nine times. V gene TRBV2 combines with J gene TRBJ2-7; D remains ambiguous. The CDR3 covers 13 residues. The germline V gene has CDR1 SNHLY and CDR2 FYNNEI. The V end was cut by 11 bases, the J end by 3 bases, with 17 bases between. The CDR3 protein is CASRRRDFYEQYF. The CDR3 DNA reads as TGTGCCTCGCGGCGGAGAGATTTCTACGAGCAGTACTTC.

The CDR3 sequence: CASSLPSGSFEQFF. The DNA for the CDR3 is TGTGCCAGCAGTTTACCCAGCGGGAGCTTTGAGCAGTTCTTC. The genes are TRBV28 and TRBJ2-1; TRBD2 aligns across 8 bases. J gave up 9 bases and V 2 bases, and 6 bases lay outside the gene matches. Germline V gene sequence: CDR1 MDHEN, CDR2 SYDVKM. This CDR3 is built from 14 residues.

This clone was observed a single time. CDR3 coding DNA: TGTGCTAGTGGTTTGGTACAGGGGCGGGTCAAGAGCACAGATACGCAGTATTTT. This sequence encodes CASGLVQGRVKSTDTQYF. The gene calls are TRBV12-5 and TRBJ2-3; 7 bases match TRBD1. CDR3 length: 18 residues. V lost 0 bases, J lost 0 bases, and 9 bases stayed unmatched. The germline V gene has CDR1 LGHNT and CDR2 FRNRAP.

This sequence joins TRBV4-1 and TRBJ2-3, with D hard to call. Deletions cut 4 bases from V and 3 bases from J, with 5 bases between. Germline lookup yields CDR1 MGHRA and CDR2 YSYEKL. The CDR3 sequence is 12 residues long. The CDR3 region has the DNA TGCGCCAGCAGCCCAAATACAGATACGCAGTATTTT. It specifies CASSPNTDTQYF.

The V call is TRBV30, the J call TRBJ2-5, with a weak D call TRBD2 (5 bases). The closer fit of TRBJ2-7 to the DNA end suggests the J call may be wrong. CDR3 size: 14 residues. Germline loops: CDR1 GTSNPN, CDR2 SVGIG (reference sequence). This CDR3 reads CAWGSAGLFYEQYF. The DNA for the CDR3 is TGTGCCTGGGGAAGTGCGGGTTTATTCTACGAGCAGTACTTC.

This rearrangement joins TRBV27 to TRBJ2-3; a weak D match, TRBD2 (5 bases). The V end was cut by 6 bases, the J end by 0 bases, with 13 bases between. The germline gives CDR1 MNHEY, CDR2 SMNVEV (reference sequence). There are 15 residues in the CDR3. CDR3 nucleotides: TGTGCCAGCAGCCCCCGTCGGGGAAGCACAGATACGCAGTATTTT. This sequence encodes CASSPRRGSTDTQYF.

The V call is TRBV6-6, the J call TRBJ1-2; D perhaps matches TRBD1 (6 bases). V was pared by 6 bases and J by 4 bases, with 21 bases between. Germline loops: CDR1 MNHNY, CDR2 SVGAGI (reference sequence). The CDR3 runs 16 residues. The DNA for the CDR3 is TGTGCCAGCAGACACGGACAGCTGGGCGAGGGCTATGGCTACACCTTC. It encodes CASRHGQLGEGYGYTF.

This clone occurred once. V gene TRBV28 combines with J gene TRBJ1-2; 7 bases map to TRBD1. This CDR3 has 14 residues. Trimming at V came to 7 bases and at J to 4 bases, leaving 9 bases not matched to a gene. Germline V lookup: CDR1 MDHEN, CDR2 SYDVKM. CDR3 in DNA: TGTGCCAGCATCACTACAGGGGCCTTCTATGGCTACACCTTC. Its translation is CASITTGAFYGYTF.

The gene calls are TRBV7-9 and TRBJ2-3; 8 bases agree with TRBD2. The CDR3 covers 18 residues. The V and J ends lost 2 bases and 0 bases, in that order; junction bases with no gene match: 10. Germline-derived CDR1 and CDR2 are SEHNR and FQNEAQ (reference sequence). The CDR3 reads CASSLLAGGLSSTDTQYF. The DNA of the CDR3 is TGTGCCAGCAGCTTACTTGCGGGAGGCCTCTCTAGCACAGATACGCAGTATTTT.